This TCR beta chain came from a study of T cells in Graves' hyperthyroidism and ophthalmopathy. Per the germline V gene, CDR1 is MDHEN and CDR2 is SYDVKM. V lost 3 bases to trimming and J lost 5 bases; unmatched junction nucleotides: 5. This CDR3 spans 14 amino acids. Amplification of TCR beta CDR3 regions used RNA as the template. The HTBI primer set served for first-round RT-PCR of the TCR CDR3. From the multiplex PCR reads, TCRdb called clonotypes with MiXCR, one entry per CDR3 protein. The repertoire includes about 710,000 distinct CDR3 sequences, over 15% of them detected once, and approximately 8.4% sits in the top ten.

This chain uses TRBV28 with TRBJ2-7, with 9 bases matching TRBD1. The origin of this receptor is a man in his late teens or twenties with Graves' hyperthyroidism. What was sequenced was blood. The CDR3 bases are TGTGCCAGCAGTTTGAGACAGGGGGGTAACGAGCAGTACTTC. Encoded protein: CASSLRQGGNEQYF.